The 15 T cell receptor beta chains below all came from one sample that was sequenced in a study of T cell repertoires in cytomegalovirus infection. Each CDR3 protein gets one entry after TCRdb re-called the reads with MiXCR. The top ten hold 13% of the sample, which has about 530,000 distinct CDR3 sequences, about a quarter seen once. The specimen was PBMCs. These receptor sequences come from a human donor in good health (CMV status not recorded). Some clones in this sample may be carry-over from other donors' samples.

V usage is TRBV30 and J usage is TRBJ2-1, with D possibly TRBD2 on 6 matching bases. In germline, CDR1 is GTSNPN, CDR2 SVGIG (reference sequence). The CDR3 loop spans 15 amino acids. V lost 5 bases and J 2 bases, leaving 16 bases between the germline ends. CDR3 in DNA: TGTGCCTGGGCCCCCCCCGGGACTCCCTACAATGAGCAGTTCTTC. This sequence encodes CAWAPPGTPYNEQFF.

This clonotype was seen ten or more times. The chain has TRBV7-2 and TRBJ2-7, with TRBD2 identical over 10 bases. Germline CDR1 SGHTA, CDR2 FQGNSA. V trimming: 5 bases; J trimming: 6 bases; junction bases outside the gene matches: 7. The length of the CDR3 is 14 residues. The CDR3 nucleotides are TGTGCCAGCAGCCCCGTTCTAGCGGGAGTCGAGCAGTACTTC. Translating it yields CASSPVLAGVEQYF. The full variable domain, in which reference TRBV7-2 and TRBJ2-7 provide the parts outside the CDR3, is GAGVSQSPSNKVTEKGKDVELRCDPISGHTALYWYRQSLGQGLEFLIYFQGNSAPDKSGLPSDRFSAERTGGSVSTLTIQRTQQEDSAVYLCASSPVLAGVEQYFGPGTRLTVT.

The V gene is TRBV6-1, the J gene TRBJ1-2; no reliable D call. This CDR3 contains 12 residues. Germline V gives CDR1 MNHNS, CDR2 SASEGT. The V gene lost 6 bases and the J gene lost 7 bases, with 12 bases spanning the gap. For the CDR3, the DNA is TGTGCCAGCAGCCCTGGACGCGGTGGCTACACCTTC. Translated, it gives CASSPGRGGYTF.

This clonotype was detected only a few times. The chain recombines TRBV11-3 with TRBJ1-5; D gene unclear. The CDR3 runs to 16 residues. Germline lookup yields CDR1 SGHNT and CDR2 YENEEA. Trimming removed 0 bases at V and 0 bases at J, with 9 bases between. CDR3 coding DNA: TGTGCCAGCAGCTTAGATGAACATTCTAGCAATCAGCCCCAGCATTTT. This gives the protein CASSLDEHSSNQPQHF.

The chain is built from TRBV10-2 and TRBJ2-5; 13 nucleotides line up with TRBD2. Germline CDR1 WSHSY, CDR2 SAAADI. The junction had 5 bases not matched to a gene; V was cut back by 2 bases and J by 5 bases. This CDR3 is built from 16 residues. The CDR3 loop is CASSETSGRAWETQYF. The CDR3 nucleotides are TGCGCCAGCAGTGAGACTAGCGGGAGGGCCTGGGAGACCCAGTACTTC.

The V call is TRBV30, the J call TRBJ1-1, with D possibly TRBD1 on 5 matching bases. CDR1 and CDR2 from the germline V gene are GTSNPN and SVGIG (reference sequence). The V gene lost 2 bases and the J gene lost 1 base, with 14 bases spanning the gap. CDR3 size: 15 residues. The CDR3 is CAWSIPGATNTEAFF. The CDR3 nucleotides read TGTGCCTGGAGTATCCCCGGGGCGACGAACACTGAAGCTTTCTTT.

The table lists this clonotype with a few counts. The J gene is TRBJ2-3, the V gene TRBV12-3 or TRBV12-4, with 7 positions matching TRBD1. The J segment lost 0 bases and the V segment lost 7 bases, leaving 16 bases of the junction unmatched. The CDR3 contains 18 residues. Written as DNA, the CDR3 is TGTGCCAGCACTTCCGGGACAGCCGACGATCCTAGCACAGATACGCAGTATTTT. It yields the protein CASTSGTADDPSTDTQYF.

This clonotype showed up just a few times. V is TRBV7-9 and J is TRBJ1-2; tentatively, D is TRBD1 (5 bases). V shed 4 bases and J shed 2 bases, with 11 bases lying between them. Germline V gives CDR1 SEHNR, CDR2 FQNEAQ (reference sequence). This CDR3 has 14 amino acids. CDR3: CASSYGGANYGYTF. Here the CDR3 DNA reads TGTGCCAGCAGCTACGGAGGGGCCAACTATGGCTACACCTTC.

This chain links TRBV6-5 with TRBJ2-1; maybe TRBD2 (5 bases). Germline values: CDR1 MNHEY, CDR2 SVGAGI. The CDR3 loop spans 13 amino acids. V lost 0 bases, J lost 8 bases, and 8 bases lay in between. The CDR3 here is CASSYSFGDEQFF. CDR3 nucleotides: TGTGCCAGCAGTTACTCGTTCGGGGATGAGCAGTTCTTC.

The chain uses TRBV12-3 or TRBV12-4 and TRBJ2-1; either TRBD1 or TRBD2 may fit D (6 bases each). CDR3 size: 14 residues. CDR3 nucleotide sequence: TGTGTCTCGAAAAGGGGGGAGGTCTACAATGAGCAGTTCTTC. Residues: CVSKRGEVYNEQFF.

This chain joins TRBV6-2 or TRBV6-3 and TRBJ2-1, with 14 positions matching TRBD2. This CDR3 spans 18 amino acids. V lost 4 bases, J lost 4 bases, and 9 bases stayed unmatched. Germline values: CDR1 MNHEY, CDR2 SVGEGT. CDR3 in DNA: TGTGCCAGCAGTTCGGGACTAGCGGGAGATATTTTATACAATGAGCAGTTCTTC. Its translation: CASSSGLAGDILYNEQFF.

Many counts were recorded for this clonotype. This chain uses TRBV7-2 with TRBJ2-1; 8 bases line up with TRBD2. This CDR3 region has 15 residues. The germline V gene encodes CDR1 SGHTA and CDR2 FQGNSA. With 1 base clipped from V and 5 bases from J, the junction kept 4 bases outside the gene matches. CDR3 sequence (DNA): TGTGCCAGCAGCTTAGGACGCGGGAGGCACAATGAGCAGTTCTTC. Encoded protein: CASSLGRGRHNEQFF.

The chain combines TRBV7-2 with TRBJ2-3; TRBD2 is a possible D gene (5 bases). The CDR3 consists of 14 residues. The germline gives CDR1 SGHTA, CDR2 FQGNSA. Trimming stripped 5 bases from V and 2 bases from J, with 11 bases between. The CDR3 here is CASSRGGNTDTQYF. Written as DNA, the CDR3 is TGTGCCAGCAGCCGCGGAGGTAACACAGATACGCAGTATTTT.

The V call is TRBV11-2, the J call TRBJ2-5; 8 bases line up with TRBD2. The CDR3 totals 17 residues. V lost 0 bases to trimming and J lost 2 bases; unmatched junction nucleotides: 8. Germline V gene data show CDR1 as SGHAT and CDR2 as FQNNGV. DNA for the CDR3: TGTGCCAGCAGCTTAGACGCGGGTCTAGCGGGTCAAGAGACCCAGTACTTC. Residues: CASSLDAGLAGQETQYF.

This clonotype was found many times. V usage is TRBV28 and J usage is TRBJ2-7, with D uncertain. The V end was cut by 3 bases, the J end by 3 bases, with 6 bases between. The CDR3 length is 12 residues. The germline V gene has CDR1 MDHEN and CDR2 SYDVKM. The CDR3 loop reads CASSFMGYEQYF. The CDR3 DNA reads TGTGCCAGCAGTTTTATGGGCTACGAGCAGTACTTC.